This TCR beta chain is drawn from a study of T cells after yellow fever vaccination. About the research overall: SMART-Seq v4 Ultra Low Input handled preparation of low-cell-number fractions. Study conclusions and caveats: High-abundance clonotypes from the bulk population could contaminate FACS-sorted repertoires.

In making TCR cDNA, 5'RACE template switching added a universal primer site and UMIs to it. Each CDR3 protein is one row after TCRdb ran MiXCR on the 5' RACE reads. The table has a few hundred thousand distinct CDR3 sequences, approximately 4.2% seen once. This clonotype has ten or more counts. Its antigen is not identified. The CDR3 is made up of 12 amino acids. V was cut by 6 bases and J by 5 bases, with 8 bases left in between. Germline CDR1 is KGHSH and CDR2 is LQKENI. The clonotype originates from a man younger than 35 who received the YFV17D yellow fever vaccine. The gene calls are TRBV18 and TRBJ2-1, with D unclear. The sample was PBMCs, taken 5 days after the yellow fever booster vaccination. DNA of the CDR3: TGTGCCAGCTCCCCATTTGACAATGAGCAGTTCTTC. Protein sequence: CASSPFDNEQFF. Looking up the rest from reference TRBV18 and TRBJ2-1 gives the full variable domain: NAGVMQNPRHLVRRRGQEARLRCSPMKGHSHVYWYRQLPEEGLKFMVYLQKENIIDESGMPKERFSAEFPKEGPSILRIQQVVRGDSAAYFCASSPFDNEQFFGPGTRLTVL.